This entry lists 17 T cell receptor beta chains sequenced from one sample in a study of CD8 T cells in ankylosing spondylitis. One entry per CDR3 protein, called by TCRdb with MiXCR from the 5' RACE reads. The repertoire consists of 200,000 to 300,000 distinct CDR3 sequences, with roughly 32% occurring once and the leading ten covering approximately 4.6%. What was sequenced was blood, either unsorted or a sorted T cell fraction (not recorded which). All receptors come from a male donor with ankylosing spondylitis or in good health (not recorded which).

This clonotype has just a few counts. The gene calls are TRBV20-1 and TRBJ1-1, with a weak D call TRBD1 (5 bases). The CDR3 consists of 12 residues. Germline assignment: CDR1 DFQATT and CDR2 SNEGSKA (reference sequence). With 2 bases removed from V and 9 bases from J, the gap between germline ends came to 13 bases. The CDR3 bases are TGCAGTGCTAGACCGCCGGGACGAAAAGCTTTCTTT. Residues: CSARPPGRKAFF.

The gene calls are TRBV10-3 and TRBJ2-3; 13 bases map to TRBD2. J gave up 0 bases and V 6 bases, and 9 bases lay outside the gene matches. The length of the CDR3 is 18 residues. Germline V gives CDR1 ENHRY, CDR2 SYGVKD. The CDR3 nucleotides read TGTGCCATCAGGGACTGGACTAGCGGGGGCCGGAGCACAGATACGCAGTATTTT. The encoded protein is CAIRDWTSGGRSTDTQYF.

This clonotype was observed a few times. The V and J genes are TRBV29-1 and TRBJ1-1; D possibly corresponds to TRBD1 (6 bases). V gave up 5 bases and J gave up 1 base, with 8 bases separating them. This CDR3 spans 12 amino acids. Germline-derived CDR1 and CDR2 are SQVTM and ANQGSEA. The CDR3 is CSVTDRNTEAFF. The DNA of the CDR3 is TGCAGCGTTACGGACAGGAACACTGAAGCTTTCTTT.

The CDR3 spells CASSYAGGDVNTEAFF. The DNA of the CDR3 is TGTGCCAGCAGTTACGCGGGGGGCGACGTGAACACTGAAGCTTTCTTT. The V gene is TRBV6-5, the J gene TRBJ1-1; TRBD1 is a possible D gene (6 bases). The length of the CDR3 is 16 residues. CDR1 and CDR2 from the germline V gene are MNHEY and SVGAGI. V was shortened by 2 bases and J by 0 bases, with 13 bases between the two germline ends.

This clonotype was recorded a few times. The V gene is TRBV20-1, the J gene TRBJ2-5; D ambiguous. Germline CDR1 reads DFQATT; CDR2 reads SNEGSKA (reference sequence). There are 14 residues in the CDR3. The germline V and J ends were trimmed by 6 bases and 7 bases, with 21 bases remaining between them. The CDR3 reads CSAPPRPPIGTQYF. For the CDR3, the DNA is TGCAGTGCGCCTCCCCGTCCACCCATTGGGACCCAGTACTTC.

This chain uses TRBV20-1 with TRBJ2-2, with 7 bases fitting TRBD1. The V segment lost 1 base and the J segment 0 bases; nucleotides outside the gene matches: 5. Germline lookup yields CDR1 DFQATT and CDR2 SNEGSKA (reference sequence). CDR3 length: 16 amino acids. CDR3 sequence reads: CSARGGDSANTGELFF. The CDR3 bases are TGCAGTGCTAGAGGTGGGGACAGCGCGAACACCGGGGAGCTGTTTTTT.

The chain has TRBV12-5 and TRBJ2-3; D may be TRBD1 (6 bases). The CDR3 runs to 13 residues. V dropped 8 bases and J dropped 6 bases, with 15 bases sitting between them. From germline, CDR1 is LGHNT and CDR2 FRNRAP. The CDR3 region has the DNA TGTGCTAGTAAGGACAGCCTCGATGATACGCAGTATTTT. Translation gives CASKDSLDDTQYF. The full variable domain, with the rest looked up from reference TRBV12-5 and TRBJ2-3, is DARVTQTPRHKVTEMGQEVTMRCQPILGHNTVFWYRQTMMQGLELLAYFRNRAPLDDSGMPKDRFSAEMPDATLATLKIQPSEPRDSAVYFCASKDSLDDTQYFGPGTRLTVL.

About this clonotype: One end of the junction fails to match germline, which may point to a read error. This rearrangement joins TRBV20-1 to TRBJ2-7; 7 nucleotides align to TRBD2. This CDR3 comprises 15 residues. Germline assignment: CDR1 DFQATT and CDR2 SNEGSKA (reference sequence). CDR3 in DNA: TGCAGTCCTAGCCCCATGGGAGGGCTCTCCTACGAGCAGTACTTC. This codes for CSPSPMGGLSYEQYF.

V and J are TRBV27 and TRBJ1-5; a weak D match, TRBD1 (6 bases). This CDR3 spans 15 amino acids. The germline CDR1 and CDR2 sequences are MNHEY and SMNVEV (reference sequence). Trimming stripped 4 bases from V and 4 bases from J, with 14 bases between. The CDR3 is CASSSGDTKNQPQHF. The CDR3 nucleotides read TGTGCCAGCAGTTCCGGGGACACTAAAAATCAGCCCCAGCATTTT.

J is TRBJ2-1 and V is TRBV20-1; 7 bases line up with TRBD2. The CDR3 is 12 residues long. CDR1 DFQATT and CDR2 SNEGSKA come from the germline V gene (reference sequence). Germline trimming cut 3 bases from V and 7 bases from J; bases unmatched to any gene: 3. This chain's CDR3 is CSARSGVNEQFF. The CDR3 coding sequence is TGCAGTGCTAGGAGCGGGGTAAATGAGCAGTTCTTC.

This clonotype appeared a few times. V usage is TRBV29-1 and J usage is TRBJ2-3; 10 nucleotides line up with TRBD1. The CDR3 is 15 amino acids. V lost 3 bases to trimming and J lost 4 bases; unmatched junction nucleotides: 7. Per the germline V gene, CDR1 is SQVTM and CDR2 is ANQGSEA. The CDR3 DNA reads as TGCAGCGTTGACGCAGGACAGGGGGTTCCAGATACGCAGTATTTT. Translating gives CSVDAGQGVPDTQYF.

The V call is TRBV20-1, the J call TRBJ2-2; D assignment may be TRBD1 or TRBD2 (6 bases each). This CDR3 region has 13 residues. The germline gives CDR1 DFQATT, CDR2 SNEGSKA (reference sequence). The ends were cut back, 6 bases at V and 4 bases at J, with 12 bases in the middle. The CDR3: CSALEGGTGELFF. CDR3 nucleotide sequence: TGCAGTGCCCTAGAGGGGGGCACCGGGGAGCTGTTTTTT.

The V and J genes are TRBV20-1 and TRBJ2-5; 11 bases agree with TRBD2. CDR1 DFQATT and CDR2 SNEGSKA come from the germline V gene (reference sequence). The CDR3 totals 14 residues. Unmatched junction bases numbered 4, after V lost 3 bases and J lost 4 bases. The chain's CDR3 is CSASSGGVRETQYF. The CDR3 region has the DNA TGCAGTGCTAGTAGCGGGGGGGTAAGAGAGACCCAGTACTTC.

J is TRBJ1-2 and V is TRBV20-1, with D perhaps TRBD1 (6 bases). The germline V and J ends were trimmed by 6 bases and 4 bases, with 27 bases remaining between them. CDR1 and CDR2 from the germline V gene are DFQATT and SNEGSKA (reference sequence). The CDR3 is made up of 17 amino acids. The CDR3 sequence: CSAEGQRTDGGGYGYTF. The CDR3, as DNA: TGCAGTGCCGAGGGCCAGAGGACGGACGGAGGGGGCTATGGCTACACCTTC.

This chain joins TRBV28 and TRBJ2-3, with TRBD1 identical over 7 bases. Germline V gives CDR1 MDHEN, CDR2 SYDVKM. The length of the CDR3 is 15 residues. With 5 bases clipped from V and 2 bases from J, the junction kept 7 bases outside the gene matches. The CDR3 sequence: CASSPSGTATDTQYF. The CDR3 DNA follows: TGTGCCAGCAGTCCCTCCGGGACAGCCACAGATACGCAGTATTTT.

The genes are TRBV4-2 and TRBJ2-7; 10 nucleotides align to TRBD2. Germline V gene data show CDR1 as LGHNA and CDR2 as YNFKEQ. This CDR3 has 14 residues. With V trimmed by 6 bases and J by 1 base, 3 bases remained unmatched. The CDR3, as DNA: TGTGCCAGCAGTCGAGCGGGGGGGTCCTACGAGCAGTACTTC. Translated, it gives CASSRAGGSYEQYF.

This clonotype occurred a few times. The chain employs TRBV25-1 and TRBJ2-3, with D perhaps assigned TRBD1 or TRBD2 (5 bases each). The length of the CDR3 is 13 residues. The V gene's germline CDR1 is MGHDK and CDR2 SYGVNS. V was cut by 4 bases and J by 4 bases, with 9 bases left in between. DNA for the CDR3: TGTGCCAGCAGTGTAGGGACCCCAGATACGCAGTATTTT. Protein: CASSVGTPDTQYF. Using reference TRBV25-1 and TRBJ2-3 for the parts outside the CDR3, the full variable domain is EADIYQTPRYLVIGTGKKITLECSQTMGHDKMYWYQQDPGMELHLIHYSYGVNSTEKGDLSSESTVSRIRTEHFPLTLESARPSHTSQYLCASSVGTPDTQYFGPGTRLTVL.